A selection of T cell receptor beta chains follows, all from one sample in a study of patients and donors after allogeneic stem cell transplantation. TCRdb independently ran MiXCR on the RT-PCR reads; one entry per CDR3 protein. The sample has about 960,000 distinct CDR3 sequences, over 15% seen once. Sequencing was performed on blood, either unsorted or a sorted T cell fraction (not recorded which). The origin of the receptors is a human donor who was either an allogeneic HSCT recipient or a stem cell or donor lymphocyte infusion donor (not recorded which). It is not recorded whose cells these are; they may come from a transplant donor. Both conserved end residues are part of each CDR3. The order of the fields is V gene, D gene, clone size, J gene, CDR3 protein, CDR3 DNA. A D gene is named only where the DNA matches it firmly. Some rows have no size entry. The others give once, few or many, or a class for an expanded clone.

V: TRBV20-1
D: TRBD2
size: -
J: TRBJ2-5
CDR3: CSARGLAGETQYF
DNA: TGCAGTGCTAGAGGACTAGCGGGAGAGACCCAGTACTTC

V: TRBV5-1
D: TRBD2
size: -
J: TRBJ2-3
CDR3: CASSRAGEDTQYF
DNA: TGCGCCAGCAGCAGAGCGGGGGAAGATACGCAGTATTTT

V: TRBV20-1
D: -
size: few
J: TRBJ2-7
CDR3: CSARVGPDYEQYF
DNA: TGCAGTGCTAGAGTCGGGCCTGACTACGAGCAGTACTTC

V: TRBV30
D: -
size: -
J: TRBJ1-4
CDR3: CAWSLYKDREEKLFF
DNA: TGTGCCTGGAGCCTGTACAAGGACAGAGAAGAAAAACTGTTTTTT

V: TRBV9
D: -
size: -
J: TRBJ1-6
CDR3: CASSDYGGFYNSPLHF
DNA: TGTGCCAGCAGCGACTATGGGGGATTCTATAATTCACCCCTCCACTTT

V: TRBV6-6
D: TRBD1
size: few
J: TRBJ1-6
CDR3: CASRDSVSPLHF
DNA: TGTGCCAGCCGGGACAGCGTTTCACCCCTCCACTTT

V: TRBV5-5
D: -
size: few
J: TRBJ2-5
CDR3: CASSLSGGRRETQYF
DNA: TGTGCCAGCAGCTTATCAGGCGGCAGGCGAGAGACCCAGTACTTC

V: TRBV14
D: -
size: -
J: TRBJ2-2
CDR3: CASSPRLANTGELFF
DNA: TGTGCCAGCAGCCCTCGTTTGGCGAACACCGGGGAGCTGTTTTTT

V: TRBV6-1
D: TRBD2
size: -
J: TRBJ2-4
CDR3: CASSTSGRGDIQYF
DNA: TGTGCCAGCAGTACTAGCGGGAGGGGGGACATTCAGTACTTC

V: TRBV5-1
D: TRBD1
size: -
J: TRBJ1-2
CDR3: CASSLEGQGATNYGYTF
DNA: TGCGCCAGCAGCTTGGAGGGACAGGGGGCTACTAACTATGGCTACACCTTC

V: TRBV28
D: TRBD2
size: -
J: TRBJ2-5
CDR3: CASTRRAGGKETQYF
DNA: TGTGCCAGCACGAGGAGGGCGGGGGGAAAAGAGACCCAGTACTTC

V: TRBV12-3/TRBV12-4
D: TRBD2
size: -
J: TRBJ2-7
CDR3: CASSLLSGRVAYEQYF
DNA: TGTGCCAGCAGTTTGTTATCGGGGAGGGTGGCCTACGAGCAGTACTTC

V: TRBV29-1
D: -
size: -
J: TRBJ2-4
CDR3: CSVNLGTAAKNIQYF
DNA: TGCAGCGTTAACCTGGGGACTGCAGCCAAAAACATTCAGTACTTC

V: TRBV7-3
D: -
size: few
J: TRBJ1-1
CDR3: CASSYQWNTEAFF
DNA: TGTGCCAGCAGTTACCAATGGAACACTGAAGCTTTCTTT

V: TRBV27
D: -
size: few
J: TRBJ2-7
CDR3: CASSPFFTGQQYF
DNA: TGTGCCAGCAGTCCCTTTTTCACAGGGCAACAGTACTTC

V: TRBV4-3
D: -
size: -
J: TRBJ2-2
CDR3: CASSQVGNGDAGELFF
DNA: TGCGCCAGCAGCCAAGTGGGTAATGGGGACGCCGGGGAGCTGTTTTTT

V: TRBV5-1
D: -
size: -
J: TRBJ2-5
CDR3: CASRAGPRQETQYF
DNA: TGCGCCAGCAGGGCGGGACCTCGTCAAGAGACCCAGTACTTC

V: TRBV12-3/TRBV12-4
D: -
size: few
J: TRBJ2-5
CDR3: CASSLESGKTQYF
DNA: TGTGCCAGCAGTTTAGAGTCTGGGAAGACCCAGTACTTC

V: TRBV10-3
D: -
size: -
J: TRBJ1-3
CDR3: CAISPTSGLGNTIYF
DNA: TGTGCCATCAGTCCAACTTCAGGGCTAGGGAACACCATATATTTT

V: TRBV12-3/TRBV12-4
D: -
size: few
J: TRBJ2-7
CDR3: CASSFPGTPNEQYF
DNA: TGTGCCAGCAGTTTCCCTGGGACCCCCAACGAGCAGTACTTC

V: TRBV7-8
D: -
size: -
J: TRBJ2-1
CDR3: CASSDGGQTEQFF
DNA: TGTGCCAGCAGCGACGGGGGCCAGACAGAGCAGTTCTTC

V: TRBV6-1
D: -
size: -
J: TRBJ2-7
CDR3: CASRVDSANYVSYEQYF
DNA: TGTGCCAGCAGAGTGGACAGTGCGAATTATGTCTCCTACGAGCAGTACTTC

V: TRBV9
D: -
size: few
J: TRBJ2-5
CDR3: CASSVAGEETQYF
DNA: TGTGCCAGCAGCGTGGCAGGGGAAGAGACCCAGTACTTC

V: TRBV12-3/TRBV12-4
D: -
size: many
J: TRBJ1-6
CDR3: CASAFRGARNSPLHF
DNA: TGTGCCAGCGCTTTTAGGGGGGCTCGAAATTCACCCCTCCACTTT

V: TRBV4-1
D: -
size: -
J: TRBJ1-1
CDR3: CASSPRRDMNTEAFF
DNA: TGCGCCAGCAGCCCTAGGCGGGATATGAACACTGAAGCTTTCTTT

V: TRBV9
D: TRBD2
size: -
J: TRBJ2-2
CDR3: CASSGSSGIGTGELFF
DNA: TGTGCCAGCAGTGGATCTAGCGGGATTGGAACCGGGGAGCTGTTTTTT

V: TRBV29-1
D: -
size: many
J: TRBJ2-7
CDR3: CSVGLLGAGPYEQYF
DNA: TGCAGCGTTGGCCTCCTGGGAGCGGGTCCCTACGAGCAGTACTTC

V: TRBV19
D: -
size: few
J: TRBJ2-7
CDR3: CASSGPGYLNEQYF
DNA: TGTGCCAGTAGTGGACCGGGATACTTAAACGAGCAGTACTTC

V: TRBV7-9
D: -
size: -
J: TRBJ2-7
CDR3: CASTRDPSYEQYF
DNA: TGTGCCAGCACGCGGGACCCCTCCTACGAGCAGTACTTC